This T cell receptor (beta chain) was profiled in a study of patients and donors after allogeneic stem cell transplantation. Germline V lookup: CDR1 MGHRA, CDR2 YSYEKL. The V gene lost 0 bases and the J gene lost 2 bases, with 17 bases spanning the gap. This CDR3 is 18 amino acids long. This clonotype appeared a few times. TCRdb fed the RT-PCR reads into MiXCR, producing one record per CDR3 protein. Of 410,000 or so distinct CDR3 sequences listed, around 16% are singletons. The source of this sequence is a human donor who was either an allogeneic HSCT recipient or a stem cell or donor lymphocyte infusion donor (not recorded which). It is not recorded whose cells these are; they may come from a transplant donor. The rearrangement joins TRBV4-1 to TRBJ1-5; no clear D gene. Sequenced sample: blood, either unsorted or a sorted T cell fraction (not recorded which). The CDR3 nucleotides are TGCGCCAGCAGCCAAGAAGGCAGGAATTCTCTCGGCAATCAGCCCCAGCATTTT. Residues: CASSQEGRNSLGNQPQHF.